This entry features one TCR beta chain sequence. The antigen is undetermined. These data come from a study of vaccination effects on CD4 cells after COVID-19. Study-wide results and caveats: Convalescent patients were scarce in the study, and it lacked early post-infection timepoints. Marked clonal contraction of infection- and vaccine-induced clones was seen late after vaccination.

Peptide-pool stimulation followed by sequencing identified expanded antigen-specific CD4+ clonotypes in the ViraFEST assay. Following 10 days of culture, CD4+ T cells were isolated. Each vaccine recipient was nucleocapsid antibody negative and had no prior SARS-CoV-2 infection. Half of the medium was exchanged for IL-2 medium on both days 3 and 7. The V end lost 4 bases, the J end lost 0 bases, and 12 bases lay between the germline ends. The length of the CDR3 is 14 residues. Germline V CDR1 and CDR2: SQVTM, ANQGSEA. The data were produced by immunoSEQ multiplex PCR, yet TCRdb's version contains in-frame clones alone and is incomplete. This sample has tens of thousands of clones, with 73% found just once.

V and J are TRBV29-1 and TRBJ1-2; D gene uncertain. Sequences were derived from CD4+ T cells from PBMCs cultured with HCoV-OC43 spike peptides, sampled before COVID-19 vaccination. Subset of the sample: HCoV-OC43 spike overlapping peptide pool stimulation. The sequence was obtained from a human donor who received a COVID-19 vaccine. The CDR3 DNA reads as TGCAGCGTTGGGCGTCTCCTCCCTAACTATGGCTACACCTTC. This encodes CSVGRLLPNYGYTF.